Sequencing of this T cell receptor (beta chain) was carried out in a study of response to subunit inactivated influenza vaccine. Study-wide points: There was a suggestion from the authors that each seasonal influenza vaccination recruits few new T cells.

TCRdb independently ran MiXCR on the RT-PCR reads; one entry per CDR3 protein. The sample has 600,000 to 850,000 distinct CDR3 sequences, 12% to 15% seen once. With respect to this clonotype: The antigen is not known. The junction does not match germline at one end; this may be a read error.

Germline values: CDR1 LGHNA, CDR2 YNFKEQ. The length of the CDR3 is 18 residues. The V and J genes are TRBV4-2 and TRBJ2-2, with TRBD2 matching 7 bases. The TCR comes from a man between 50 and 59 years old who received an inactivated influenza vaccine. The sample in question was PBMCs from blood, obtained 14 to 15 days before vaccination. As DNA, the CDR3 is TGTACCAGCAGCCAAGATTCTGTGCGGGGGACTCGAACCGGGGAGCTGTTTTTT. Translating gives CTSSQDSVRGTRTGELFF.